This T cell receptor (beta chain) was retrieved from a study of neurological immune-mediated disorders. This clonotype was observed at least ten times. Its target is unknown. With 2 bases clipped from V and 0 bases from J, the junction kept 0 bases outside the gene matches. The CDR3 sequence is 16 residues long. Germline V gene lookup returns CDR1 MRHNA and CDR2 SNTAGT. As for the cDNA, it was generated by 5'RACE with 10-nucleotide random UMIs. From 15-18 subjects, each sequencing run yielded over 170 million TCR-beta sequences. In TCRdb, the 5' RACE reads were re-called with MiXCR into one record per CDR3 protein. The table has around 80,000 distinct CDR3 sequences, about 9.4% seen once. The study, taken as a whole, reports: TCR-beta repertoires seemed private in all groups, with no expanded CDR3 amino acid sequences shared.

Serving as healthy controls were blood bank volunteers based in Maryland, USA. Material for sequencing was PBMCs. The TCR sequence derives from a middle-aged man in good health. The rearrangement links TRBV6-4 to TRBJ2-1, with 11 positions matching TRBD2. CDR3 sequence (DNA): TGTGCCAGCAGTGACGGGACTAGCGGCTCCTACAATGAGCAGTTCTTC. Protein sequence: CASSDGTSGSYNEQFF.